These 14 T cell receptor beta chains were all obtained from the same sample, sequenced in a study of blood T cell repertoires in COVID-19. Sequenced by immunoSEQ multiplex PCR; TCRdb stores in-frame clones only, minus some. The table lists approximately 60,000 clones, about four fifths of them singletons. Source material: peripheral blood. Receptor source: a man between 65 and 85 years old with active COVID-19.

The chain combines TRBV19 with TRBJ2-7, with 16 bases fitting TRBD2. Per germline, CDR1 LNHDA and CDR2 SQIVND (reference sequence). This CDR3 contains 16 residues. With 5 bases clipped from V and 6 bases from J, the junction kept 7 bases outside the gene matches. The CDR3 DNA reads TGTGCCAGTAGTGCCGGGACTAGCGGGAGGGCCGGCGAGCAGTACTTC. This translates into CASSAGTSGRAGEQYF.

The chain couples TRBV21-1 to TRBJ1-1. TRBV21-1 is a pseudogene. The CDR3 consists of 13 residues. The CDR3 here is CASRGEGNTEAFF. The CDR3 nucleotides are TGTGCCAGCAGAGGGGAGGGGAACACTGAAGCTTTCTTT.

The rearrangement joins TRBV19 to TRBJ2-3, with a weak D call TRBD1 (5 bases). This CDR3 has 13 amino acids. The V end was cut by 5 bases, the J end by 0 bases, with 6 bases between. The germline CDR1 and CDR2 sequences are LNHDA and SQIVND (reference sequence). The CDR3 DNA is TGTGCCAGTAGTTCAGGGAGCACAGATACGCAGTATTTT. Its protein product is CASSSGSTDTQYF.

The chain has TRBV11-2 and TRBJ2-1, with D hard to call. This CDR3 is 15 amino acids long. CDR1 SGHAT and CDR2 FQNNGV come from the germline V gene. V lost 5 bases and J 2 bases, leaving 13 bases between the germline ends. The CDR3 DNA sequence: TGTGCCAGCAGCCCCCTAACGACTCCCTACAATGAGCAGTTCTTC. Its protein is CASSPLTTPYNEQFF.

This clone was recorded a few times. V usage is TRBV7-3 and J usage is TRBJ2-7, with 8 bases that match TRBD2. CDR3 size: 15 residues. Germline V gives CDR1 SGHTA, CDR2 FQGTGA. Unmatched junction bases numbered 7, after V lost 5 bases and J lost 1 base. CDR3 residues: CASSQTGGESYEQYF. The CDR3 DNA follows: TGTGCCAGCAGCCAAACCGGGGGGGAGTCCTACGAGCAGTACTTC.

The rearrangement uses TRBV5-4 and TRBJ1-2; D is undetermined. The germline V and J ends were trimmed by 1 base and 6 bases, with 10 bases remaining between them. CDR3 length: 13 residues. Germline V lookup: CDR1 SGHNT, CDR2 YYREEE (reference sequence). This chain's CDR3 is CASSLSITDGYTF. In DNA form, the CDR3 reads TGTGCCAGCAGCTTGAGCATTACGGATGGCTACACCTTC.

This chain links TRBV5-1 with TRBJ2-7, with 7 bases that match TRBD1. Trimming removed 6 bases from V and 2 bases from J; junction bases left unmatched: 8. The CDR3 has 14 amino acids. Germline assignment: CDR1 SGHRS and CDR2 YFSETQ. The CDR3 sequence is CASNPGQATYEQYF. The CDR3 region has the DNA TGCGCCAGCAATCCTGGACAGGCAACCTACGAGCAGTACTTC.

V and J are TRBV11-3 and TRBJ2-1; 14 nucleotides align to TRBD2. The CDR3 extends over 16 amino acids. V was pared by 4 bases and J by 7 bases, with 6 bases of the junction left unmatched. Germline V gene data show CDR1 as SGHNT and CDR2 as YENEEA. The CDR3, as DNA: TGTGCCAGCAGCTCCGCCGGGACTAGCGGGAGAAATGAGCAGTTCTTC. As protein: CASSSAGTSGRNEQFF.

The V gene is TRBV30, the J gene TRBJ1-2; D possibly corresponds to TRBD1 (6 bases). CDR3 length equals 16 residues. V gave up 2 bases and J gave up 8 bases, with 24 bases separating them. Per the germline V gene, CDR1 is GTSNPN and CDR2 is SVGIG (reference sequence). CDR3 sequence: CAWSHGEGGSWPGYTF. For the CDR3, the DNA is TGTGCCTGGAGTCATGGGGAAGGGGGATCCTGGCCCGGCTACACCTTC. Full variable domain (rest looked up from reference TRBV30 and TRBJ1-2): SQTIHQWPATLVQPVGSPLSLECTVEGTSNPNLYWYRQAAGRGLQLLFYSVGIGQISSEVPQNLSASRPQDRQFILSSKKLLLSDSGFYLCAWSHGEGGSWPGYTFGSGTRLTVV.

The CDR3, as DNA: TGCGCCAGCAGCCAATTAAGGGGGGACAGAAACTATGGCTACACCTTC. Encoded protein: CASSQLRGDRNYGYTF. The rearrangement links TRBV4-3 to TRBJ1-2; 7 bases match TRBD1. The V gene end was trimmed by 2 bases and the J gene end by 2 bases; junction bases not matched to a gene: 8. This CDR3 has 16 residues. Germline CDR1 reads LGHNA; CDR2 reads YSLEER.

The CDR3 sequence: CASSEQGGSGANVLTF. CDR3 bases: TGTGCCAGCAGTGAACAGGGTGGATCTGGGGCCAACGTCCTGACTTTC. V usage is TRBV2 and J usage is TRBJ2-6; tentatively, D is TRBD1 (5 bases). Germline V lookup: CDR1 SNHLY, CDR2 FYNNEI. This CDR3 is built from 16 residues. The V and J ends lost 2 bases and 1 base respectively, with 9 bases between them.

The rearrangement joins TRBV10-1 to TRBJ2-7, with 8 bases identical to TRBD1. The CDR3 totals 13 residues. Germline V gene sequence: CDR1 WNHNN, CDR2 SYGVQD (reference sequence). Trimming at V came to 6 bases and at J to 5 bases, leaving 6 bases not matched to a gene. CDR3 nucleotide sequence: TGCGCCAGCAGGTGGACAGGGCTGGACGAGCAGTACTTC. This translates into CASRWTGLDEQYF.

The chain carries TRBV10-3 and TRBJ2-7, with TRBD2 as a possible D gene (7 bases). Germline V gene sequence: CDR1 ENHRY, CDR2 SYGVKD. V gave up 4 bases and J gave up 4 bases, with 14 bases separating them. The CDR3 spans 14 residues. The CDR3, as DNA: TGTGCCATCAGTGTCGCGGGGGCGCGTTACGAGCAGTACTTC. This gives the protein CAISVAGARYEQYF.

The chain joins TRBV28 to TRBJ1-4; D ambiguous. This CDR3 is 15 amino acids long. Germline V gene sequence: CDR1 MDHEN, CDR2 SYDVKM. V lost 4 bases and J lost 7, with 16 bases in between. The DNA of the CDR3 is TGTGCCAGCAGTTACGACGAAGAGGTCGGTGAAAAACTGTTTTTT. Translating it yields CASSYDEEVGEKLFF.